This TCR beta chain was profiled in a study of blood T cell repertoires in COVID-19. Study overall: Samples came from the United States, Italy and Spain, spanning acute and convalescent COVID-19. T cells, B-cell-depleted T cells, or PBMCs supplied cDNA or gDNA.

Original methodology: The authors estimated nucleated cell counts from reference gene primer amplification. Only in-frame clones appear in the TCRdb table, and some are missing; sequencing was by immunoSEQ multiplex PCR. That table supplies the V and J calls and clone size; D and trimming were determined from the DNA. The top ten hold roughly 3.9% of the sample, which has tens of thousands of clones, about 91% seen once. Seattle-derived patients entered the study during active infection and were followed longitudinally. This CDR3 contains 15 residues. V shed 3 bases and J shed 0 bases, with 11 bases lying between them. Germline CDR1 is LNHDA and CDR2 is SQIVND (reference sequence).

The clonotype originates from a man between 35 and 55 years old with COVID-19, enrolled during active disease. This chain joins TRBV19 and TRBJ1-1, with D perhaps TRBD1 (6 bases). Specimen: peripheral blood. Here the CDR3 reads CASSISDRLNTEAFF. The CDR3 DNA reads TGTGCCAGTAGTATCTCGGACAGATTGAACACTGAAGCTTTCTTT.